One sample yielded the 20 T cell receptor beta chains listed below, sequenced in a study of T cells in Graves' hyperthyroidism and ophthalmopathy. Using RNA transcripts as the source, TCR beta CDR3 regions were amplified. An initial round of RT-PCR targeting the TCR CDR3 relied on the HTBI primer set. TCRdb recomputed calls from the multiplex PCR reads with MiXCR, one row per CDR3 protein. The sample lists 370,000 or so distinct CDR3 sequences; about 25% were seen once. Sequenced sample: blood. These receptors all come from a man in his fifties or sixties with Graves' hyperthyroidism.

This clonotype was detected a few times. The V and J genes are TRBV5-1 and TRBJ2-7, with 9 bases fitting TRBD1. Looked up from germline, CDR1 is SGHRS and CDR2 is YFSETQ. V lost 4 bases to trimming and J lost 6 bases; unmatched junction nucleotides: 8. This CDR3 is 14 amino acids long. As DNA, the CDR3 is TGCGCCAGCAGCCCGGGACAGGGTAAGGGCGAGCAGTACTTC. The encoded protein is CASSPGQGKGEQYF.

This clonotype was seen a few times. J is TRBJ2-7 and V is TRBV5-1; 9 bases align to TRBD2. The trim removed 4 bases at V and 6 bases at J, leaving 11 bases unmatched. Germline V gene sequence: CDR1 SGHRS, CDR2 YFSETQ. CDR3 length: 15 residues. The CDR3 loop is CASSPGGTSRREQYF. CDR3 nucleotide sequence: TGCGCCAGCAGCCCGGGGGGGACTAGCCGTCGCGAGCAGTACTTC.

This clonotype was seen only a few times. The chain is built from TRBV25-1 and TRBJ2-2; D not resolved. Germline values: CDR1 MGHDK, CDR2 SYGVNS. V was cut by 7 bases and J by 4 bases, with 10 bases left in between. The CDR3 is 13 residues long. CDR3 sequence: CASTPRSTGELFF. Here the CDR3 DNA reads TGTGCCAGCACGCCCAGAAGCACCGGGGAGCTGTTTTTT.

The chain couples TRBV9 to TRBJ2-7; D remains ambiguous. V lost 0 bases and J 5 bases, leaving 6 bases between the germline ends. CDR1 SGDLS and CDR2 YYNGEE come from the germline V gene. This CDR3 is 12 amino acids long. CDR3 sequence (DNA): TGTGCCAGCAGCGTAGATCTTGACGAGCAGTACTTC. As protein: CASSVDLDEQYF.

This chain's CDR3 is CSASMGVTSGYEQFF. CDR3 sequence (DNA): TGCAGTGCTAGTATGGGAGTGACTAGCGGATATGAGCAGTTCTTC. The rearrangement uses TRBV20-1 and TRBJ2-1; 9 bases agree with TRBD2. CDR1 and CDR2 (germline): DFQATT, SNEGSKA (reference sequence). The V and J ends lost 3 bases and 8 bases, in that order; junction bases with no gene match: 11. The CDR3 runs 15 residues.

The chain recombines TRBV28 with TRBJ1-4; no clear D. The CDR3 length is 14 residues. Germline V CDR1 and CDR2: MDHEN, SYDVKM. Trimming cost V 4 bases and J 6 bases, with 12 bases left between them. The CDR3 region is CASSSHDGDEKLFF. The CDR3 DNA follows: TGTGCCAGCAGTTCCCACGACGGAGATGAAAAACTGTTTTTT.

There are many counts of this clonotype. CDR3 sequence: CASREQETQYF. The CDR3 nucleotides read TGTGCCAGCAGGGAACAAGAGACCCAGTACTTC. The gene calls are TRBV2 and TRBJ2-5; D remains unclear. In germline, CDR1 is SNHLY, CDR2 FYNNEI. There are 11 residues in the CDR3. Deletions cut 6 bases from V and 2 bases from J, with 4 bases between.

This clonotype was seen a few times. CDR3 residues: CASSLRLAARTDTQYF. CDR3 coding DNA: TGTGCCAGTAGTCTCCGACTAGCGGCCCGCACAGATACGCAGTATTTT. This rearrangement joins TRBV19 to TRBJ2-3; 9 bases match TRBD2. J lost 1 base, V lost 5 bases, and 7 bases had no gene match. CDR1 and CDR2 (germline): LNHDA, SQIVND (reference sequence). The CDR3 consists of 16 residues.

The rearrangement joins TRBV30 to TRBJ2-3; D gene uncertain. V was clipped by 0 bases and J by 0 bases, with 10 bases between them. The V gene's germline CDR1 is GTSNPN and CDR2 SVGIG (reference sequence). The CDR3 length is 15 residues. The CDR3 spells CAWSVSASSTDTQYF. The CDR3 DNA sequence: TGTGCCTGGAGTGTATCAGCGAGTAGCACAGATACGCAGTATTTT.

This clonotype was recorded many times. The chain has TRBV2 and TRBJ2-7; D gene unclear. CDR3 length: 11 residues. The ends were cut back, 5 bases at V and 4 bases at J, with 6 bases in the middle. Germline V CDR1 and CDR2: SNHLY, FYNNEI. The CDR3 DNA is TGTGCCAGCAGTACGGAGTACGAGCAGTACTTC. This gives the protein CASSTEYEQYF.

This chain links TRBV24-1 with TRBJ2-7, with D hard to call. Between the trimmed V and J ends, which lost 3 bases and 2 bases, there was a span of 7 bases. CDR1 and CDR2 (germline): KGHDR, SFDVKD. This CDR3 has 13 residues. The CDR3 bases are TGTGCCACCAGTGATCGAGACACCTACGAGCAGTACTTC. Translation: CATSDRDTYEQYF.

The chain combines TRBV10-3 with TRBJ2-3; TRBD2 aligns across 11 bases. The CDR3 covers 19 residues. Unmatched junction bases numbered 11, after V lost 0 bases and J lost 3 bases. Germline V gene lookup returns CDR1 ENHRY and CDR2 SYGVKD. CDR3: CAISESMGTSGSRTDTQYF. In DNA, the CDR3 is TGTGCCATCAGTGAGTCGATGGGAACTAGCGGGAGTAGGACAGATACGCAGTATTTT.

This clonotype was found once. The V and J genes are TRBV7-9 and TRBJ1-3, with a possible D match to TRBD1 (6 bases). Germline V gene data show CDR1 as SEHNR and CDR2 as FQNEAQ (reference sequence). CDR3 length: 12 residues. With 1 base removed from V and 9 bases from J, the gap between germline ends came to 7 bases. The CDR3 region is CASSLGGGTIYF. The DNA of the CDR3 is TGTGCCAGCAGCTTAGGAGGGGGCACCATATATTTT.

The rearrangement links TRBV5-1 to TRBJ2-3; D remains ambiguous. V lost 0 bases to trimming and J lost 5 bases, with 10 bases between them. Germline V gene lookup returns CDR1 SGHRS and CDR2 YFSETQ. This CDR3 region has 14 residues. CDR3 sequence reads: CASSLGSKIDTQYF. In DNA form, the CDR3 reads TGCGCCAGCAGCTTGGGCAGCAAGATAGATACGCAGTATTTT.

At least ten counts were recorded for this clonotype. The V call is TRBV4-2, the J call TRBJ1-1; no clear D gene. Per germline, CDR1 LGHNA and CDR2 YNFKEQ. V was shortened by 6 bases and J by 2 bases, with 13 bases between the two germline ends. This CDR3 has 14 residues. CDR3 nucleotides: TGTGCCAGCAGAGGTAACTTACCCAACACTGAAGCTTTCTTT. As protein: CASRGNLPNTEAFF.

This clonotype was observed many times. This chain uses TRBV18 with TRBJ1-4; D gene ambiguous. Trimming pared 0 bases from V and 0 bases from J, leaving 2 bases between. This CDR3 has 14 residues. CDR1 and CDR2 from the germline V gene are KGHSH and LQKENI. The CDR3 loop is CASSPPATNEKLFF. Here the CDR3 DNA reads TGTGCCAGCTCACCACCCGCAACTAATGAAAAACTGTTTTTT.

The CDR3 reads CASSQDFYSPPQHF. CDR3 DNA sequence: TGTGCCAGCAGCCAAGACTTTTACTCACCGCCCCAGCATTTT. J is TRBJ1-5 and V is TRBV14, with no clear D. Germline loops: CDR1 SGHDN, CDR2 FVKESK. The V end was cut by 0 bases, the J end by 9 bases, with 12 bases between. The CDR3 spans 14 residues. The full variable domain, completed using reference TRBV14 and TRBJ1-5, is EAGVTQFPSHSVIEKGQTVTLRCDPISGHDNLYWYRRVMGKEIKFLLHFVKESKQDESGMPNNRFLAERTGGTYSTLKVQPAELEDSGVYFCASSQDFYSPPQHFGDGTRLSIL.

To note about this clonotype: Its ends do not fully match the called genes, so a read error is possible. The chain combines TRBV7-7 with TRBJ2-5; 10 bases match TRBD2. Looked up from germline, CDR1 is SSHAT and CDR2 is FNYEAQ (reference sequence). There are 15 residues in the CDR3. This CDR3 is CASSSGAGGEETQYF. CDR3 DNA sequence: TGTGCTAGCAGCTCGGGAGCGGGAGGGGAAGAGACCCAGTACTTC.

This clonotype was picked up a small number of times. The chain is built from TRBV12-3 or TRBV12-4 and TRBJ2-3; 9 bases align to TRBD2. V was pared by 2 bases and J by 5 bases, with 8 bases of the junction left unmatched. The CDR3 spans 16 residues. CDR3 sequence: CASSLSLAGWEDTQYF. CDR3 sequence (DNA): TGTGCCAGCAGTTTATCCCTAGCGGGATGGGAAGATACGCAGTATTTT.

This rearrangement joins TRBV30 to TRBJ1-1; D ambiguous. V was cut by 0 bases and J by 7 bases, with 6 bases left in between. From germline, CDR1 is GTSNPN and CDR2 SVGIG (reference sequence). The length of the CDR3 is 11 residues. In DNA, the CDR3 is TGTGCCTGGAGTGTAGACTTTGAAGCTTTCTTT. Its translation is CAWSVDFEAFF.